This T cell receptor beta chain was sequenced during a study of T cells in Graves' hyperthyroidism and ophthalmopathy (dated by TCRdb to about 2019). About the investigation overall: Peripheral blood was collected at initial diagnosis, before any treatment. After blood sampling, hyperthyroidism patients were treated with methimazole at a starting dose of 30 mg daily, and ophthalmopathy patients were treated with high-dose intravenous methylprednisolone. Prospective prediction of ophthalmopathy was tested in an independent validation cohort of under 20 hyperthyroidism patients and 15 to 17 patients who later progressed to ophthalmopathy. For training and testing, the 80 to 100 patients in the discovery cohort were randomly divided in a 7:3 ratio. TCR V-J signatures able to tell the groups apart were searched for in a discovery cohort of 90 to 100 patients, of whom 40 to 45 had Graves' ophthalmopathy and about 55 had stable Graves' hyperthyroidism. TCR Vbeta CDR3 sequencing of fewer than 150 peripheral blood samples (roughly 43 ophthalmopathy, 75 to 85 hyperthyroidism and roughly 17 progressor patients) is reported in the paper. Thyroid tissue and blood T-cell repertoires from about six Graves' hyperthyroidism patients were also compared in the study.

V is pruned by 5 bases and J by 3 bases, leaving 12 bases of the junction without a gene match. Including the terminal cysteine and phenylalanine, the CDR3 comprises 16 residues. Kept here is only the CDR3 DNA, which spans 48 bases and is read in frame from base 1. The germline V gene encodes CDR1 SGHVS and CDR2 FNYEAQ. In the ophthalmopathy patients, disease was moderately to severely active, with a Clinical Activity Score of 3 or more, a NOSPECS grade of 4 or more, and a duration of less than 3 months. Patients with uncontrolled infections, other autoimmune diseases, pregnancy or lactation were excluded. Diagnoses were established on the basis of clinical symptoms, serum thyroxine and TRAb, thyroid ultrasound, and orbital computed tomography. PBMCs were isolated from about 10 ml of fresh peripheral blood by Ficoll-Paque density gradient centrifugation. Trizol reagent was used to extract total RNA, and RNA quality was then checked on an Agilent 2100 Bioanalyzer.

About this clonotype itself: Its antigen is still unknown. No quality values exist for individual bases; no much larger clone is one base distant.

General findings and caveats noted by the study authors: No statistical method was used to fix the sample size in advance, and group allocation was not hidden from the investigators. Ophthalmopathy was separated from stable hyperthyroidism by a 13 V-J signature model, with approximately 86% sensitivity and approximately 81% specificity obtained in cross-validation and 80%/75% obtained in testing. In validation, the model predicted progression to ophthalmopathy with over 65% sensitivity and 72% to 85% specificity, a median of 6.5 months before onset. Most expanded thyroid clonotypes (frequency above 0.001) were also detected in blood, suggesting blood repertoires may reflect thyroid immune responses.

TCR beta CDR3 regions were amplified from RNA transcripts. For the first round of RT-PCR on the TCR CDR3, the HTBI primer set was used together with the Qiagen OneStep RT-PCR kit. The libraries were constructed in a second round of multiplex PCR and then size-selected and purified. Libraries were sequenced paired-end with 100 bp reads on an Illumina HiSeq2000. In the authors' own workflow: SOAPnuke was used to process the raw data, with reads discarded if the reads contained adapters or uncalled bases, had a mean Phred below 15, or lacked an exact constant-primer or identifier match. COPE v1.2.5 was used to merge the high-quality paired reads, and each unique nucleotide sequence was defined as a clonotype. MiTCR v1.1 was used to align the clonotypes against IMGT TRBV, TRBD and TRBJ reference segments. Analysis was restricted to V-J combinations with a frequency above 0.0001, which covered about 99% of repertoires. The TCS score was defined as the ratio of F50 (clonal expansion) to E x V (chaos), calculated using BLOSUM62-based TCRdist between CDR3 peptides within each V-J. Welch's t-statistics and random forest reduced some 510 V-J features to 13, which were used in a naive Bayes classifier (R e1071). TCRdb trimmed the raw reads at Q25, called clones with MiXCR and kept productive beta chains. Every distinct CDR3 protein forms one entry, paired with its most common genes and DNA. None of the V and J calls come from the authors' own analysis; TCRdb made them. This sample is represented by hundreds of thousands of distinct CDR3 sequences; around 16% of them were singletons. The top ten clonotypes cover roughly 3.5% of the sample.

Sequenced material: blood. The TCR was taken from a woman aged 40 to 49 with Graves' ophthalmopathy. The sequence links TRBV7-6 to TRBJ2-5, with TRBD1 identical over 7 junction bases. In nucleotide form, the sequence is TGTGCCAGCAGCATAACCGGGACAGCACTCAAAGAGACCCAGTACTTC. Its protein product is CASSITGTALKETQYF.